These 28 T cell receptor beta chains were sequenced from one sample in a study of control samples from healthy donors and cancer patients. Data came from immunoSEQ multiplex PCR; TCRdb stores just in-frame clones and leaves some out. This table holds roughly 160,000 clones, 96% found once. Material: blood. The receptors come from a woman aged 25-40 years in good health.

J is TRBJ1-2 and V is TRBV6-5; possibly TRBD1 for D (5 bases). Germline assignment: CDR1 MNHEY and CDR2 SVGAGI. V lost 7 bases to trimming and J lost 8 bases, with 17 bases between them. The CDR3 totals 13 residues. CDR3 sequence (DNA): TGTGCCAGCACCCAGGGCCTTAACGGGGGCTACACCTTC. This codes for CASTQGLNGGYTF.

The chain carries TRBV6-1 and TRBJ2-7; D is uncertain. The V end lost 2 bases, the J end lost 5 bases, and 7 bases lay between the germline ends. The CDR3 runs to 12 residues. Germline V gene sequence: CDR1 MNHNS, CDR2 SASEGT. The CDR3 here is CASSENSHEQYF. The CDR3 DNA sequence: TGTGCCAGCAGTGAAAATTCGCACGAGCAGTACTTC.

The chain uses TRBV15 and TRBJ2-5; 10 nucleotides line up with TRBD2. There are 18 residues in the CDR3. V dropped 0 bases and J dropped 4; count of bases not matched to a gene: 11. Germline lookup yields CDR1 LNHNV and CDR2 YYDKDF (reference sequence). This chain's CDR3 is CATSRDATGTSEIETQYF. The CDR3 DNA sequence: TGTGCCACCAGCAGAGATGCGACCGGGACTAGCGAAATAGAGACCCAGTACTTC. Based on the CDR3 plus reference TRBV15 and TRBJ2-5, the full variable domain is DAMVIQNPRYQVTQFGKPVTLSCSQTLNHNVMYWYQQKSSQAPKLLFHYYDKDFNNEADTPDNFQSRRPNTSFCFLDIRSPGLGDTAMYLCATSRDATGTSEIETQYFGPGTRLLVL.

CDR3 protein: CASSTGTGATGELFF. For the CDR3, the DNA is TGTGCCAGCAGCACCGGGACAGGAGCTACCGGGGAGCTGTTTTTT. This chain joins TRBV11-3 and TRBJ2-2; 8 bases align to TRBD1. This CDR3 spans 15 amino acids. With V trimmed by 5 bases and J by 5 bases, 7 bases remained unmatched. CDR1 SGHNT and CDR2 YENEEA come from the germline V gene.

The chain employs TRBV9 and TRBJ2-3; 7 bases map to TRBD1. The germline V gene encodes CDR1 SGDLS and CDR2 YYNGEE. The CDR3 runs 16 residues. J was trimmed by 2 bases and V by 0 bases; bases with no gene match: 6. This CDR3 is CASSVEGARVTDTQYF. CDR3 DNA sequence: TGTGCCAGCAGCGTAGAGGGGGCGCGGGTCACAGATACGCAGTATTTT.

The chain is built from TRBV5-4 and TRBJ2-3, with 8 positions matching TRBD2. Trimming at V came to 0 bases and at J to 6 bases, leaving 6 bases not matched to a gene. The CDR3 length is 15 residues. Germline loops: CDR1 SGHNT, CDR2 YYREEE (reference sequence). The CDR3 bases are TGTGCCAGCAGCTTGGAGGCTAGCGGGCCCGATACGCAGTATTTT. Its protein is CASSLEASGPDTQYF.

This clone is a singleton in its sample. This chain uses TRBV29-1 with TRBJ2-7, with D possibly being TRBD1 or TRBD2 (5 bases each). V was trimmed by 6 bases and J by 5 bases, leaving 14 bases between them. This CDR3 has 12 residues. Germline V CDR1 and CDR2: SQVTM, ANQGSEA. DNA of the CDR3: TGCAGCGTAACGGGGCGAATCGACGAGCAGTACTTC. Translated, it gives CSVTGRIDEQYF.

V gene TRBV4-1 combines with J gene TRBJ2-1; D not certain. CDR1 is MGHRA, CDR2 YSYEKL, per germline. V was trimmed by 4 bases and J by 6 bases, leaving 19 bases between them. The CDR3 has 16 amino acids. Written as DNA, the CDR3 is TGCGCCAGCAGCCTCCAAGTAGGGCAGCTCGGCAATGAGCAGTTCTTC. It is translated as CASSLQVGQLGNEQFF.

The chain is built from TRBV3-1 (or the pseudogene TRBV3-2) and TRBJ1-2, with unresolved D. Deletions cut 2 bases from V and 3 bases from J, with 19 bases between. This CDR3 has 17 amino acids. Germline V gene sequence: CDR1 LGHDT, CDR2 YNNKEL (reference sequence). CDR3 in DNA: TGTGCCAGCAGCCAACTCCTGGGCAAGGACTCCCACTATGGCTACACCTTC. Translating gives CASSQLLGKDSHYGYTF.

The chain joins TRBV30 to TRBJ2-6; the D gene is possibly TRBD1 (5 bases). The CDR3 totals 13 residues. Trimming cost V 5 bases and J 5 bases, with 10 bases left between them. CDR1 and CDR2 (germline): GTSNPN, SVGIG (reference sequence). The CDR3 region is CAWGASRANVLTF. In nucleotides, the CDR3 is TGTGCCTGGGGGGCATCTCGGGCCAACGTCCTGACTTTC.

This clone has more than one count but fewer than ten. The chain uses TRBV19 and TRBJ1-2, with unresolved D. The CDR3 runs 15 residues. Germline V gene data show CDR1 as LNHDA and CDR2 as SQIVND (reference sequence). The V end lost 5 bases, the J end lost 6 bases, and 19 bases lay between the germline ends. CDR3 region: CASSSLGSVLDGYTF. As DNA, the CDR3 is TGTGCCAGTAGTTCATTAGGGAGCGTTCTTGATGGCTACACCTTC.

The chain couples TRBV18 to TRBJ1-1; D might be TRBD1 (5 bases). Germline V gives CDR1 KGHSH, CDR2 LQKENI. There are 15 residues in the CDR3. Trimming took off 2 bases at V and 2 bases at J, with 12 bases between the two ends. DNA of the CDR3: TGTGCCAGCTCACCAGCCAGGGTCTCCAACACTGAAGCTTTCTTT. Translated, it gives CASSPARVSNTEAFF.

The V gene is TRBV10-1, the J gene TRBJ1-1; a weak D match, TRBD1 (6 bases). The length of the CDR3 is 17 residues. CDR1 and CDR2 (germline): WNHNN, SYGVQD (reference sequence). Trimming cost V 3 bases and J 7 bases, with 24 bases left between them. This CDR3 is CASSDFGDPGAGVEAFF. The CDR3 coding sequence is TGCGCCAGCAGTGATTTCGGAGATCCGGGGGCCGGAGTTGAAGCTTTCTTT.

Only one count was recorded for this clone. The rearrangement uses TRBV10-1 and TRBJ2-3; TRBD2 agrees at 8 bases. This CDR3 has 17 amino acids. CDR1 WNHNN and CDR2 SYGVQD come from the germline V gene (reference sequence). Germline trimming cut 0 bases from V and 2 bases from J; bases unmatched to any gene: 7. The CDR3 is CASSESPAGEFTDTQYF. In nucleotides, the CDR3 is TGCGCCAGCAGTGAGTCACCAGCGGGAGAATTCACAGATACGCAGTATTTT.

The CDR3 region has the DNA TGTGCCAGCAGCCCAGGGGGAACTAACTATGGCTACACCTTC. This encodes CASSPGGTNYGYTF. This chain uses TRBV3-1 (or the pseudogene TRBV3-2) with TRBJ1-2, with 7 positions matching TRBD1. The CDR3 runs 14 residues. The J segment lost 0 bases and the V segment lost 4 bases, leaving 2 bases of the junction unmatched. Germline assignment: CDR1 LGHDT and CDR2 YNNKEL (reference sequence).

The chain links TRBV4-1 to TRBJ1-5; D gene uncertain. Looked up from germline, CDR1 is MGHRA and CDR2 is YSYEKL. Trimming removed 0 bases at V and 4 bases at J, with 10 bases between. This CDR3 region has 15 residues. DNA of the CDR3: TGCGCCAGCAGCCAAGATCGCGCAGTTAATCAGCCCCAGCATTTT. It codes for CASSQDRAVNQPQHF.

The chain carries TRBV19 and TRBJ2-1; 7 positions agree with TRBD2. With V trimmed by 5 bases and J by 5 bases, 12 bases remained unmatched. Germline assignment: CDR1 LNHDA and CDR2 SQIVND (reference sequence). The CDR3 extends over 16 amino acids. For the CDR3, the DNA is TGTGCCAGTAGTGGCCAGCTAGCGGCCCCTCACAATGAGCAGTTCTTC. This encodes CASSGQLAAPHNEQFF.

This chain links TRBV10-3 with TRBJ2-5; 8 nucleotides match TRBD2. Per germline, CDR1 ENHRY and CDR2 SYGVKD. This CDR3 comprises 14 residues. After removal of 8 bases from V and 2 bases from J, the junction contained 7 bases not matched to a gene. The CDR3 here is CAIERLAIQETQYF. The CDR3 region has the DNA TGTGCCATCGAAAGACTAGCGATTCAAGAGACCCAGTACTTC.

V is TRBV18 and J is TRBJ2-7; 7 bases are a match to TRBD1. CDR3 length equals 13 residues. The germline gives CDR1 KGHSH, CDR2 LQKENI. V was pared by 4 bases and J by 3 bases, with 3 bases of the junction left unmatched. CDR3 sequence reads: CASSRQGIYEQYF. In DNA form, the CDR3 reads TGTGCCAGCTCACGACAGGGCATCTACGAGCAGTACTTC.

V is TRBV27 and J is TRBJ2-1, with D possibly matching TRBD1 (8 bases). Per germline, CDR1 MNHEY and CDR2 SMNVEV (reference sequence). This CDR3 has 15 amino acids. V lost 5 bases to trimming and J lost 3 bases, with 14 bases between them. The CDR3 here is CASSRYRGGYNEQFF. CDR3 DNA: TGTGCCAGCAGTCGATACAGGGGGGGCTACAATGAGCAGTTCTTC.

This chain connects TRBV10-3 to TRBJ1-1, with 10 positions matching TRBD1. The CDR3 spans 15 residues. V shed 4 bases, J shed 5 bases, and the junction held 7 bases outside the gene matches. The V gene's germline CDR1 is ENHRY and CDR2 SYGVKD. The CDR3 sequence: CAISGTGGTGTEAFF. The CDR3 coding sequence is TGTGCCATCAGTGGGACAGGGGGAACGGGAACTGAAGCTTTCTTT.

The V gene is TRBV6-5, the J gene TRBJ1-5; D call uncertain. Germline CDR1 reads MNHEY; CDR2 reads SVGAGI. Deletions cut 0 bases from V and 3 bases from J, with 12 bases between. The CDR3 loop spans 16 amino acids. Here the CDR3 DNA reads TGTGCCAGCAGTTACTCGGCCTCCACACCCAATCAGCCCCAGCATTTT. Amino acids: CASSYSASTPNQPQHF.

Concerning this clone: The identical CDR3 is also encoded by other nucleotide sequences in the sample. CDR3 DNA: TGCGCCAGCAGCCAAGATTCCGCAGGGAACTATGGCTACACCTTC. Protein: CASSQDSAGNYGYTF. The rearrangement joins TRBV4-1 to TRBJ1-2, with TRBD1 as a possible D gene (5 bases). The germline V gene encodes CDR1 MGHRA and CDR2 YSYEKL. The CDR3 spans 15 residues. The V and J ends lost 0 bases and 2 bases respectively, with 10 bases between them.

The gene calls are TRBV28 and TRBJ2-3; D ambiguous. The CDR3 runs 15 residues. CDR1 is MDHEN and CDR2 is SYDVKM in the germline V gene. The V gene lost 6 bases and the J gene lost 3 bases, with 16 bases spanning the gap. The CDR3 loop reads CASSFGQYGTDTQYF. CDR3 bases: TGTGCCAGCAGCTTCGGCCAATATGGGACAGATACGCAGTATTTT.

The chain is built from TRBV28 and TRBJ2-7, with 7 bases matching TRBD2. Germline-derived CDR1 and CDR2 are MDHEN and SYDVKM. The CDR3 is made up of 14 amino acids. With 5 bases clipped from V and 0 bases from J, the junction kept 4 bases outside the gene matches. CDR3 bases: TGTGCCAGCAGTCGGGACTACAGCTCCTACGAGCAGTACTTC. It codes for CASSRDYSSYEQYF.

The chain carries TRBV21-1 and TRBJ2-4; the table's D call, TRBD1, was not checked against the DNA. TRBV21-1 is reported as a pseudogene. This CDR3 has 17 residues. CDR3 in amino acids: CASRMSPGQTCENIQYF. CDR3 coding DNA: TGTGCCAGCAGAATGTCCCCGGGACAGACGTGCGAAAACATTCAGTACTTC.

The rearrangement links TRBV5-5 to TRBJ2-1, with 13 bases matching TRBD2. The J segment lost 8 bases and the V segment lost 6 bases, leaving 8 bases of the junction unmatched. The CDR3 has 15 amino acids. Germline-derived CDR1 and CDR2 are SGHKS and YYEKEE (reference sequence). The DNA of the CDR3 is TGTGCCAGCACCAAACTAGCGGGGGGGGCGGATGAGCAGTTCTTC. It codes for CASTKLAGGADEQFF.

This chain joins TRBV6-5 and TRBJ2-5, with D possibly matching TRBD2 (5 bases). This CDR3 comprises 14 residues. The germline V gene has CDR1 MNHEY and CDR2 SVGAGI. The germline V and J ends were trimmed by 2 bases and 5 bases, with 12 bases remaining between them. The CDR3 protein is CASSYSGRRETQYF. The DNA of the CDR3 is TGTGCCAGCAGTTACAGTGGACGGAGGGAGACCCAGTACTTC.